A selection of T cell receptor beta chains follows, all from one sample in a study of CD4 T cells in relation to SARS-CoV-2 and coronaviruses. Clones were read by immunoSEQ multiplex PCR, and TCRdb kept only the in-frame ones, dropping some. The sample consists of approximately 37,000 clones, roughly 88% of them appearing once. Input material: memory CD4+ T cells from PBMCs. These receptors were taken from an adult with COVID-19. The CDR3 runs from the conserved cysteine through the conserved F or W. The D gene is left open where the match is weak. Not every row has a clone size; where given, it reads once, few, many or a size class.

TRBJ2-5	TRBV3-1/TRBV3-2	.	TRBD2	CASTPIAGETQYF	TGTGCCAGCACCCCCATAGCGGGAGAGACCCAGTACTTC
TRBJ1-5	TRBV30	.	TRBD1	CAWSGTGDLRNQPQHF	TGTGCCTGGAGTGGGACAGGGGACCTGCGCAATCAGCCCCAGCATTTT
TRBJ2-5	TRBV14	.	TRBD2	CASSKGLAGLIQETQYF	TGTGCCAGCAGCAAAGGACTAGCGGGCTTGATACAAGAGACCCAGTACTTC
TRBJ1-6	TRBV6-5	.	TRBD1	CASREGTGGTPLHF	TGTGCCAGCAGGGAGGGGACAGGGGGTACACCCCTCCACTTT
TRBJ2-2	TRBV28	once	TRBD2	CASKLAGVTGELFF	TGTGCCAGCAAACTAGCGGGAGTTACCGGGGAGCTGTTTTTT
TRBJ2-3	TRBV28	.	.	CASRWGRGGTDTQYF	TGTGCCAGCAGGTGGGGCAGGGGAGGAACAGATACGCAGTATTTT
TRBJ1-2	TRBV7-8	.	.	CASSNRDTSGYTF	TGTGCCAGCAGCAACCGGGACACGAGTGGCTACACCTTC
TRBJ2-1	TRBV19	.	.	CASSLGPSYNEQFF	TGTGCCAGTAGTTTGGGGCCCTCCTACAATGAGCAGTTCTTC
TRBJ2-7	TRBV3-1/TRBV3-2	once	.	CASSQDVHSYEQYF	TGTGCCAGCAGCCAAGATGTTCACTCCTACGAGCAGTACTTC
TRBJ2-7	TRBV28	once	.	CASSAGSGLKQSYEQYF	TGTGCCAGCAGCGCGGGGTCAGGTCTGAAACAATCCTACGAGCAGTACTTC
TRBJ2-2	TRBV28	.	TRBD2	CASSLAGGPGTGELFF	TGTGCCAGCAGTCTAGCGGGAGGGCCAGGAACCGGGGAGCTGTTTTTT
TRBJ2-1	TRBV28	.	TRBD1	CASSFRTGYLYNEQFF	TGTGCCAGCAGTTTCCGGACAGGGTACCTCTACAATGAGCAGTTCTTC
TRBJ2-4	TRBV11-2	.	.	CASSLIGQRRKNIQYF	TGTGCCAGCAGCTTAATAGGGCAAAGGAGGAAAAACATTCAGTACTTC
TRBJ2-1	TRBV10-3	.	.	CAISGGDSHEQFF	TGTGCCATCAGTGGGGGCGACTCCCATGAGCAGTTCTTC
TRBJ1-1	TRBV7-3	few	.	CASSVRGDTEAFF	TGTGCCAGCAGCGTCCGGGGGGACACTGAAGCTTTCTTT
TRBJ2-5	TRBV20-1	.	.	CSARDYETQYF	TGCAGTGCTAGAGATTACGAGACCCAGTACTTC
TRBJ1-2	TRBV23-1	.	TRBD1	CASSQPGQGVNGYTF	TGCGCCAGCAGTCAGCCGGGACAGGGGGTCAATGGCTACACCTTC
TRBJ2-3	TRBV5-1	.	TRBD2	CASSSGLAEGSDTQYF	TGCGCCAGCAGCTCGGGACTAGCGGAGGGGTCAGATACGCAGTATTTT
TRBJ1-3	TRBV7-2	.	TRBD1	CASSPESGGAFGNTIYF	TGTGCCAGCAGCCCCGAATCAGGGGGCGCTTTTGGAAACACCATATATTTT
TRBJ2-7	TRBV5-4	few	.	CASSLVGRSSYEQYF	TGTGCCAGCAGCTTGGTGGGGCGGAGCTCCTACGAGCAGTACTTC
TRBJ1-1	TRBV7-9	.	.	CASSNTRDGRGAFF	TGTGCCAGCAGCAACACCCGGGACGGCCGCGGAGCTTTCTTT
TRBJ2-5	TRBV4-1	.	.	CASSAADFGQETQYF	TGCGCCAGCAGCGCTGCGGACTTCGGGCAAGAGACCCAGTACTTC